This is a list of T cell receptor beta chains from one sample in a study of blood T cells in healthy people across ages. TCRdb re-derived calls from the 5' RACE reads in MiXCR, one entry per CDR3 protein. The sample records fewer than 1.5 million distinct CDR3 sequences, 42% being singletons. Sample: blood. These TCRs come from a woman aged 18-35 years in good health. Each CDR3 is given with its conserved first and last residue. D genes are given only for firm matches. Size values are once, few and many counts, or a class for expanded clones, and some rows have none.

d_gene | j_gene | abundance | v_gene | CDR3nt | CDR3aa
- | TRBJ1-2 | - | TRBV3-1 | TGTGCCAGCAGCCAAGATGAGCAGACAGAGAGAGGCTACACCTTC | CASSQDEQTERGYTF
TRBD1 | TRBJ1-2 | - | TRBV20-1 | TGCAGTGCTGCTACAGGGGTCGCATATGGCTACACCTTC | CSAATGVAYGYTF
- | TRBJ1-1 | few | TRBV3-1 | TGTGCCAGCAGCCAAGGATATGGGAGGAGGAACACTGAAGCTTTCTTT | CASSQGYGRRNTEAFF
- | TRBJ2-7 | - | TRBV4-2 | TGTGCCAGCAGCCAAGAAAGGGAGGCAGGGGGCTACGAGCAGTACTTC | CASSQEREAGGYEQYF
TRBD2 | TRBJ2-1 | - | TRBV28 | TGTGCCAGCAGGCTCAGGCTAGCGGCAAACTCCTACAATGAGCAGTTCTTC | CASRLRLAANSYNEQFF
- | TRBJ2-5 | - | TRBV14 | TGTGCCAGCAGCCAAGCGCGGGGTTCGCAAGAGACCCAGTACTTC | CASSQARGSQETQYF
TRBD1 | TRBJ1-6 | - | TRBV6-1 | TGTGCCAGCACCCCGGGACAGGGAGTGATAAATAGTAATTCACCCCTCCACTTT | CASTPGQGVINSNSPLHF
TRBD2 | TRBJ2-5 | many | TRBV7-9 | TGTGCCAGCAGCCCCTCGGGAGGGGGAGAGACCCAGTACTTC | CASSPSGGGETQYF
- | TRBJ2-2 | few | TRBV4-1 | TGCGCCAGCAGCCAAGAAGAGGGAACCGGGGAGCTGTTTTTT | CASSQEEGTGELFF
- | TRBJ2-7 | - | TRBV6-5 | TGTGCCAGCAGTTACGCGGACTCCGAGCAGTACTTC | CASSYADSEQYF
TRBD1 | TRBJ2-5 | - | TRBV5-1 | TGCGCCAGCAGCCTCCCCGGACAGGGCCTAGTGAAGCAGTACTTC | CASSLPGQGLVKQYF
- | TRBJ2-5 | - | TRBV12-3/TRBV12-4 | TGTGCCAGCAGTTTTTTCCGGTCTAGCCCAAGACAAGAGACCCAGTACTTC | CASSFFRSSPRQETQYF
TRBD1 | TRBJ1-6 | - | TRBV6-6 | TGTGCCAGCAATGGACAGGCGAATTCACCCCTCCACTTT | CASNGQANSPLHF
TRBD2 | TRBJ2-6 | - | TRBV9 | TGTGCCAGCAGCCTCTCCGGGGGGGGATCTGGGGCCAACGTCCTGACTTTC | CASSLSGGGSGANVLTF
- | TRBJ2-7 | - | TRBV6-5 | TGTGCCAGCAGCCAAACATCTAGTACCTACAATGAGCAGTACTTC | CASSQTSSTYNEQYF
TRBD1 | TRBJ2-7 | few | TRBV4-1 | TGCGCCAGCAGCCAAGATACGGGACAGCCACTCTACGAGCAGTACTTC | CASSQDTGQPLYEQYF
- | TRBJ1-6 | few | TRBV12-3/TRBV12-4 | TGTGCCAGCAGTTTCCGACAGGATCGTTCACCCCTCCACTTT | CASSFRQDRSPLHF
- | TRBJ1-2 | - | TRBV19 | TGTGCCAGTAGTAGGGGCCCTGGGAGCTATGGCTACACCTTC | CASSRGPGSYGYTF
- | TRBJ2-5 | - | TRBV21-1 | TGTGCCAGCAGCAAGGGCCCGGACGGGAACCAAGAGACCCAGTACTTC | CASSKGPDGNQETQYF
TRBD2 | TRBJ2-5 | few | TRBV9 | TGTGCCAGCAGCGTAGGGACTAGCGGGGGTCCTCAAGAGACCCAGTACTTC | CASSVGTSGGPQETQYF
- | TRBJ2-1 | many | TRBV11-2 | TGTGCCAGCAGCTTAGGGGGTGGGACCTCCTACAATGAGCAGTTCTTC | CASSLGGGTSYNEQFF
TRBD2 | TRBJ2-7 | - | TRBV28 | TGTGCCAGCAGGGGGCCCGGGAGGGTCGACGAGCAGTACTTC | CASRGPGRVDEQYF
- | TRBJ2-2 | - | TRBV6-5 | TGTGCCAGCAGTTACTCTGACCATGGGAACACCGGGGAGCTGTTTTTT | CASSYSDHGNTGELFF
TRBD1 | TRBJ1-2 | few | TRBV9 | TGTGCCAGCAGCTCTTTGACAGGGGAGGTGAATGGCTACACCTTC | CASSSLTGEVNGYTF
TRBD2 | TRBJ2-3 | few | TRBV7-8 | TGTGCCAGCAGCTTAGGAGGCGGGGGGGCCATCCCAGATACGCAGTATTTT | CASSLGGGGAIPDTQYF
TRBD2 | TRBJ2-7 | - | TRBV5-1 | TGCGCCAGCAGCTCCGGGACTAGCGGGACCAGCTCCTACGAGCAGTACTTC | CASSSGTSGTSSYEQYF
TRBD1 | TRBJ2-5 | - | TRBV20-1 | TGCAGTGGACAGGGGGCCCCCCGGGAGACCCAGTACTTC | CSGQGAPRETQYF
- | TRBJ2-3 | many | TRBV4-1 | TGCGCCAGCAGCCAGGGGTTGGATACGCAGTATTTT | CASSQGLDTQYF
- | TRBJ2-3 | few | TRBV10-3 | TGTGCCATTACAAGGGACAACCAGGGAGATACGCAGTATTTT | CAITRDNQGDTQYF
- | TRBJ2-7 | many | TRBV28 | TGTGCCAGCAGCTTCATTACCTACGAGCAGTACTTC | CASSFITYEQYF
- | TRBJ1-2 | - | TRBV6-5 | TGTGCCAGCAGTTACGTTCAGGGTGAAGGCTACACCTTC | CASSYVQGEGYTF
TRBD2 | TRBJ2-1 | - | TRBV2 | TGTGCCAGCCTTGGGACTAGCGGGTCTGTCCCCTACAATGAGCAGTTCTTC | CASLGTSGSVPYNEQFF
- | TRBJ2-7 | - | TRBV21-1 | TGTGCCAGCAGCAAAGTCCGTAAGCGGTCCGATACCTACGAGCAGTACTTC | CASSKVRKRSDTYEQYF
TRBD1 | TRBJ1-5 | - | TRBV2 | TGTGCCAGCAGTGAAGAACAGGGGTGGTCTCAGCCCCAGCATTTT | CASSEEQGWSQPQHF
TRBD1 | TRBJ1-2 | - | TRBV20-1 | TGCAGTGCTAGGATCCGGGACAGGGATCTGAGTGGCTACACCTTC | CSARIRDRDLSGYTF
TRBD1 | TRBJ1-2 | - | TRBV20-1 | TGCAGTGCTAGAGATCATGACAGGGGCGCGGGTGGCTACACCTTC | CSARDHDRGAGGYTF
TRBD1 | TRBJ2-7 | many | TRBV29-1 | TGCAGCGGGGACAGGGGGATCTACGAGCAGTACTTC | CSGDRGIYEQYF
- | TRBJ1-1 | - | TRBV7-9 | TGTGCCAGCAGCCGAAAAATCCGGGACACTGAAGCTTTCTTT | CASSRKIRDTEAFF
- | TRBJ2-1 | - | TRBV6-2/TRBV6-3 | TGTGCCAGCAGTTACTCGGACAGACGCTCCTACAATGAGCAGTTCTTC | CASSYSDRRSYNEQFF
- | TRBJ2-7 | - | TRBV3-1 | TGTGCCAGCTCTGGAAGGGGCGGAGCCTACGAGCAGTACTTC | CASSGRGGAYEQYF
- | TRBJ2-3 | - | TRBV24-1 | TGTGCCACCGAAGAGACAGATACGCAGTATTTT | CATEETDTQYF
TRBD1 | TRBJ1-5 | few | TRBV5-5 | TGTGCCAGCAGCCCACTCGGGACAGGAGATTATCAGCCCCAGCATTTT | CASSPLGTGDYQPQHF
- | TRBJ1-4 | - | TRBV2 | TGTGCCAGCAGTGGAGATGCTAATGAAAAACTGTTTTTT | CASSGDANEKLFF
- | TRBJ2-7 | - | TRBV11-2 | TGTGCCAGCAGCCCCGAGGGTCCGACGGATGAGCAGTACTTC | CASSPEGPTDEQYF
- | TRBJ1-2 | - | TRBV7-9 | TGTGCCAGCAGCCCCGGGGGGGCAGGGGTCTATGGCTACACCTTC | CASSPGGAGVYGYTF
- | TRBJ2-3 | - | TRBV4-1 | TGCGCCAGCAGCCAAGGACAGCTTTCTAGCACAGATACGCAGTATTTT | CASSQGQLSSTDTQYF
- | TRBJ1-1 | - | TRBV3-1 | TGTGCCAGCAGCCAAGCCTACGGAGGGTACACTGAAGCTTTCTTT | CASSQAYGGYTEAFF
- | TRBJ2-1 | - | TRBV24-1 | TGTGCCACCAGTCCACGATGGCAAAATGAGCAGTTCTTC | CATSPRWQNEQFF
- | TRBJ1-1 | - | TRBV5-1 | TGCGCCAGCCAAGCGGGAGACACTGAAGCTTTCTTT | CASQAGDTEAFF
- | TRBJ2-5 | - | TRBV13 | TGTGCCAGCAGCCCCGATGGACCTCAAGAGACCCAGTACTTC | CASSPDGPQETQYF
TRBD1 | TRBJ1-1 | - | TRBV6-1 | TGTGCCAGCACCTTACAGGGGGCGGACACTGAAGCTTTCTTT | CASTLQGADTEAFF